This entry describes one T cell receptor (beta chain). What it binds is unknown. For TCR beta, libraries came from iRepertoire HTBI primers and Arm-PCR of CDR3 regions. TCRdb re-called the multiplex PCR reads with MiXCR, one entry per CDR3 protein. The profile shows 700,000 or so distinct CDR3 sequences, around 30% of them singletons. From germline, CDR1 is DFQATT and CDR2 SNEGSKA (reference sequence). This CDR3 has 17 residues. The V and J ends lost 0 bases and 5 bases, in that order; junction bases with no gene match: 9. The sample comes from a study of regulatory T cells in long-lasting Graves disease. As to time point: persistent/refractory GD, antithyroid drugs over 5 years with positive TRAb. RNA extracted from PBMCs served as the sequencing template. Whole-study findings and limits: Because few samples were included, accuracy may have been lower. Rather than thyroid tissue, only peripheral blood underwent study. Persistent disease favored TRBV28, TRBJ1-2 and TRBJ2-5. Reduced TCR diversity was observed in persistent Graves' patients versus newly diagnosed patients.

Sequencing used peripheral blood mononuclear cells (PBMCs), obtained when the disease was refractory, from a patient treated with antithyroid drugs. The chain has TRBV20-1 and TRBJ1-4, with TRBD1 identical over 10 bases. This clonotype was sampled from a female donor with Graves disease. Here the CDR3 reads CSARDPGTGVTNEKLFF. CDR3 nucleotides: TGCAGTGCTAGAGATCCTGGGACAGGGGTTACCAATGAAAAACTGTTTTTT.